This paragraph reports one T cell receptor (beta chain). No antigen is known for it. Primers included in the PCR were 60 Vbeta and 13 Jbeta primers. Only in-frame clones appear in the TCRdb table, and some are missing; sequencing was by immunoSEQ multiplex PCR. The table lists around 100,000 clones, 65% to 80% of them singletons. The CDR3 has 14 amino acids. This specimen comes from a study of cytomegalovirus exposure and HLA in healthy donors. Study at large: In terms of ancestry, the Caucasian-associated cluster contained 75% to 85% of the approximately 420 genotyped donors.

Broader study findings: There were some public TCRs occurring in many donors, but most TCR sequences were rare.

Source material: PBMCs. V and J are TRBV21-1 and TRBJ1-2. TRBV21-1 is annotated as a pseudogene. The clonotype comes from a man in his thirties or forties in good health and CMV-seropositive. CDR3: CASSSTRGFGGYTF. CDR3 DNA: TGTGCCAGCAGCTCTACACGGGGGTTTGGCGGCTACACCTTC.